The source of this T cell receptor beta chain is a study of CD8 T cells in Susac syndrome. Sequencing of TCR beta was carried out in blood CD8+ and CD4+ T cells. TEMRA cells were enriched by FACS, while CD8+ and CD4+ T cells were obtained through a negative isolation that was performed magnetically. Study observations and caveats: As the study acknowledged, the number of individuals in its TCR sequencing and HLA analysis was relatively small.

Unmatched junction bases numbered 8, after V lost 5 bases and J lost 4 bases. Germline V lookup: CDR1 SGHTA, CDR2 FQGNSA. CDR3 length equals 16 residues. A word on this clonotype: The antigen is not known.

Random-hexamer reverse transcription was applied to 0.5 to 1 ug RNA. Coverage of TCR beta CDR3 amplification by immunoSEQ multiplex PCR extended to 54 Vbeta and 13 Jbeta. TCRdb reanalysed the immunoSEQ multiplex PCR reads using MiXCR and keeps one entry per CDR3 protein. Of 150,000 to 200,000 distinct CDR3 sequences detected, approximately 95% appear once; the ten largest clones hold 0.093%. Specimen: CD4+ T cells from PBMCs. The sequence came from a human donor with multiple sclerosis. The chain joins TRBV7-2 to TRBJ2-2; 9 nucleotides agree with TRBD1. The CDR3 DNA reads TGTGCCAGCAGCCCATTTGGGACAGGGAGCACCGGGGAGCTGTTTTTT. This gives the protein CASSPFGTGSTGELFF. Looking up the rest from reference TRBV7-2 and TRBJ2-2 gives the full variable domain: GAGVSQSPSNKVTEKGKDVELRCDPISGHTALYWYRQSLGQGLEFLIYFQGNSAPDKSGLPSDRFSAERTGGSVSTLTIQRTQQEDSAVYLCASSPFGTGSTGELFFGEGSRLTVL.